This TCR beta chain was sequenced during a study of graft-versus-host responses after intestinal transplantation. The overall study: Following induction with anti-thymocyte globulin, all recipients were given tacrolimus and steroids for around three years. Study-level results: Declining HvG levels early post-transplant were linked to peak circulating GvH clone levels.

As regards this clone: Its antigen is not known. The sample contains more than one DNA sequence encoding this CDR3.

Germline CDR1 MDHEN, CDR2 SYDVKM. This CDR3 is 15 amino acids long. V lost 6 bases and J lost 0, with 15 bases in between. Produced via immunoSEQ multiplex PCR; TCRdb's table is partial and in-frame only. The data contain tens of thousands of clones, about four fifths of them singletons. The sample was PBMCs, taken roughly 34 months after transplant. The source is a human patient who received an intestinal transplant, so some T cells may come from the graft donor. The chain links TRBV28 to TRBJ2-7, with no clear D. CDR3 sequence: CASSLLDGLSYEQYF. The CDR3 nucleotides are TGTGCCAGCAGCCTTCTCGACGGCCTCTCCTACGAGCAGTACTTC.